This T cell receptor (beta chain) was captured by sequencing in a study of response to subunit inactivated influenza vaccine. TCRdb ran MiXCR on the RT-PCR reads and lists one entry per CDR3 protein. There are some 500,000 distinct CDR3 sequences in the sample; roughly 27% occur only once, and approximately 2% lies in the top ten. CDR3 size: 17 residues. Germline CDR1 is MGHRA and CDR2 is YSYEKL. V was trimmed by 1 base and J by 1 base, leaving 14 bases between them. Study-level findings and limits: Authors suggested that a seasonal influenza vaccination recruits few new T cells each time.

This clonotype was seen ten or more times. No antigen is known for it. This chain joins TRBV4-1 and TRBJ2-1, with D hard to call. The specimen comprised CD4+ T cells sorted from PBMCs, sampled more than 4 days after vaccination. The TCR comes from a man in his fifties or sixties who received an inactivated influenza vaccine. DNA for the CDR3: TGCGCCAGCAGCCAAGCGGATTTATTAGGGTCCTACAATGAGCAGTTCTTC. Protein: CASSQADLLGSYNEQFF.